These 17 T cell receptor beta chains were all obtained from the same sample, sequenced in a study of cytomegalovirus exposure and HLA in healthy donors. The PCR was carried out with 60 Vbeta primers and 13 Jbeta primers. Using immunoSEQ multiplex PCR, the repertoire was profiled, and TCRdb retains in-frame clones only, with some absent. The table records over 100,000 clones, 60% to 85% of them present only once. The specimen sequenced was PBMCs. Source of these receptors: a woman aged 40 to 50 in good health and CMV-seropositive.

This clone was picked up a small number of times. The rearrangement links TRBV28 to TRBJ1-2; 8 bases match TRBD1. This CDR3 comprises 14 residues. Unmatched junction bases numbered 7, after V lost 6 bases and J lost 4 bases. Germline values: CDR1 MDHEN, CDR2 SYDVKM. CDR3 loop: CASRGQGGIYGYTF. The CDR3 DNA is TGTGCCAGCAGAGGACAGGGAGGAATCTATGGCTACACCTTC.

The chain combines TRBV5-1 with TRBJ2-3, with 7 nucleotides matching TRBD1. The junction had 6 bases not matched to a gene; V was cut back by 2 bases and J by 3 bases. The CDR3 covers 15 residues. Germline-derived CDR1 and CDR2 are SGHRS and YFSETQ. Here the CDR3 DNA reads TGCGCCAGCAGCTTTCAGTCAGGGGGAACAGATACGCAGTATTTT. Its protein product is CASSFQSGGTDTQYF.

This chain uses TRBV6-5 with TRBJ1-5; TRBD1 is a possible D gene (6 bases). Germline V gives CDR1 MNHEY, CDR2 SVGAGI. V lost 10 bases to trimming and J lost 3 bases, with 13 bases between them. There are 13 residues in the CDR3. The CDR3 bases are TGTGCCACCCTTGGACAGTTCAATCAGCCCCAGCATTTT. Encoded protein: CATLGQFNQPQHF.

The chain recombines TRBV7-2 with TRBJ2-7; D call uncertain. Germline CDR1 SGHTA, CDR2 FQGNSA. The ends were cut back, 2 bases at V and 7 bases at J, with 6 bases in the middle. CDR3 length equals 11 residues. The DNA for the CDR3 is TGTGCCAGCAGCTTATTGAGTGAGCAGTACTTC. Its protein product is CASSLLSEQYF. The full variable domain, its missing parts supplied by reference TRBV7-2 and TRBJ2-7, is GAGVSQSPSNKVTEKGKDVELRCDPISGHTALYWYRQSLGQGLEFLIYFQGNSAPDKSGLPSDRFSAERTGGSVSTLTIQRTQQEDSAVYLCASSLLSEQYFGPGTRLTVT.

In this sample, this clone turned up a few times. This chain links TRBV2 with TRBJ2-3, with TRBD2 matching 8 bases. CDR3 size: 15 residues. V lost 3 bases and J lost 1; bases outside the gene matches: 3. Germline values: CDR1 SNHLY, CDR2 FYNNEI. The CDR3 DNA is TGTGCCAGCAGTGACCCGGGACTAGGCACAGATACGCAGTATTTT. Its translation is CASSDPGLGTDTQYF.

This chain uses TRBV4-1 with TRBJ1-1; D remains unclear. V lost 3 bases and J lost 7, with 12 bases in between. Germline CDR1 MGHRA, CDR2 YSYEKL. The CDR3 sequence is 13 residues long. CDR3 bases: TGCGCCAGCAGCCAGAGGGAGTTCGGTGAAGCTTTCTTT. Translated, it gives CASSQREFGEAFF.

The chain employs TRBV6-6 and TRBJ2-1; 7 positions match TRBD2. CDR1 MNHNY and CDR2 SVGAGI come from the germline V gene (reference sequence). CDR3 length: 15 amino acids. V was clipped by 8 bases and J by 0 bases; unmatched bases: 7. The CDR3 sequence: CASSGTGGSYNEQFF. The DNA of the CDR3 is TGTGCCAGCTCCGGGACGGGGGGCTCCTACAATGAGCAGTTCTTC.

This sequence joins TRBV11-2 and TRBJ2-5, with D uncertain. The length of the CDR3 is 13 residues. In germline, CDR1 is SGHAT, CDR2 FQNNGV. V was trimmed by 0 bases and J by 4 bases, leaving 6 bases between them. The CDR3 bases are TGTGCCAGCAGCTTAGAGGTGGCAGAGACCCAGTACTTC. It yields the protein CASSLEVAETQYF. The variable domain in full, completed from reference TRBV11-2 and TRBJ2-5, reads EAGVAQSPRYKIIEKRQSVAFWCNPISGHATLYWYQQILGQGPKLLIQFQNNGVVDDSQLPKDRFSAERLKGVDSTLKIQPAKLEDSAVYLCASSLEVAETQYFGPGTRLLVL.

CDR3 nucleotides: TGCAGTGCCCGGGGTTTCGAGACCCAGTACTTC. Translated, it gives CSARGFETQYF. The chain joins TRBV20-1 to TRBJ2-5; maybe TRBD2 (5 bases). Germline CDR1 is DFQATT and CDR2 is SNEGSKA (reference sequence). V lost 6 bases to trimming and J lost 5 bases, with 10 bases between them. This CDR3 is 11 amino acids long.

The CDR3 region has the DNA TGTGCCAGCAGTTACAAGGGAGGGAATTCACCCCTCCACTTT. As protein: CASSYKGGNSPLHF. The chain carries TRBV6-5 and TRBJ1-6; D call uncertain. The ends were cut back, 2 bases at V and 7 bases at J, with 9 bases in the middle. Germline V gene sequence: CDR1 MNHEY, CDR2 SVGAGI. The length of the CDR3 is 14 residues.

This chain's CDR3 is CSVGQGFFSGYTF. The CDR3, as DNA: TGCAGCGTTGGACAGGGGTTTTTTAGTGGCTACACCTTC. The rearrangement uses TRBV29-1 and TRBJ1-2; 8 bases align to TRBD1. With 4 bases clipped from V and 7 bases from J, the junction kept 8 bases outside the gene matches. The CDR3 has 13 residues. From germline, CDR1 is SQVTM and CDR2 ANQGSEA. Looking up the rest from reference TRBV29-1 and TRBJ1-2 gives the full variable domain: SAVISQKPSRDICQRGTSLTIQCQVDSQVTMMFWYRQQPGQSLTLIATANQGSEATYESGFVIDKFPISRPNLTFSTLTVSNMSPEDSSIYLCSVGQGFFSGYTFGSGTRLTVV.

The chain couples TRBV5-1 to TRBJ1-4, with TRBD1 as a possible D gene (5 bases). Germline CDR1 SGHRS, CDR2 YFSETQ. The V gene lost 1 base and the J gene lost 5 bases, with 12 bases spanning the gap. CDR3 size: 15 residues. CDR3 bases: TGCGCCAGCAGCTTGCATTCCCCAGGGAATGAAAAACTGTTTTTT. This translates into CASSLHSPGNEKLFF.

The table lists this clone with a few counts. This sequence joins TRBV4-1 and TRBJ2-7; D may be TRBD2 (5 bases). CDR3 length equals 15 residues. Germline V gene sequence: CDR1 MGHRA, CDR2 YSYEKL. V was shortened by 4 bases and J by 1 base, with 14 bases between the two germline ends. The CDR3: CASSPGRGQSYEQYF. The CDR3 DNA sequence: TGCGCCAGCAGCCCAGGACGAGGGCAGTCCTACGAGCAGTACTTC.

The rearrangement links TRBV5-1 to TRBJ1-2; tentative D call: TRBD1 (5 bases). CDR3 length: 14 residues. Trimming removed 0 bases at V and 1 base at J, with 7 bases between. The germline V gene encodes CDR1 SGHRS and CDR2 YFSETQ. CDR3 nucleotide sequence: TGCGCCAGCAGCTTGGGGGGGGGTAACTATGGCTACACCTTC. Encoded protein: CASSLGGGNYGYTF. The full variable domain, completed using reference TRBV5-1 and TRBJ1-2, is KAGVTQTPRYLIKTRGQQVTLSCSPISGHRSVSWYQQTPGQGLQFLFEYFSETQRNKGNFPGRFSGRQFSNSRSEMNVSTLELGDSALYLCASSLGGGNYGYTFGSGTRLTVV.

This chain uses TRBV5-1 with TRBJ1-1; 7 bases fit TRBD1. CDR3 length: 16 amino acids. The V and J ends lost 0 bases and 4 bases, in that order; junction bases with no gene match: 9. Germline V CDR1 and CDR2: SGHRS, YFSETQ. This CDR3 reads CASSLGQGGFGTEAFF. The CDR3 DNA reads TGCGCCAGCAGCTTGGGACAGGGTGGGTTTGGCACTGAAGCTTTCTTT.

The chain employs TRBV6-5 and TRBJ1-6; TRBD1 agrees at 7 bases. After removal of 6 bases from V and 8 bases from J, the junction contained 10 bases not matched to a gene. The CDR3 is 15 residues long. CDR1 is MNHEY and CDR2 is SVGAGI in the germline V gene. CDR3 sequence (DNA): TGTGCCAGCAGCCCTATAGGGGGCGTCGATTCACCCCTCCACTTT. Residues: CASSPIGGVDSPLHF.

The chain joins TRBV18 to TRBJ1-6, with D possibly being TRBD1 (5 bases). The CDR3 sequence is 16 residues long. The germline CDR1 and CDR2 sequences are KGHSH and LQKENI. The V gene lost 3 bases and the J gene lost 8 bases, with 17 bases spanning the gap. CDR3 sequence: CASSPPVGGGYSPLHF. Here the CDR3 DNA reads TGTGCCAGCTCACCCCCGGTCGGGGGAGGATATTCACCCCTCCACTTT.